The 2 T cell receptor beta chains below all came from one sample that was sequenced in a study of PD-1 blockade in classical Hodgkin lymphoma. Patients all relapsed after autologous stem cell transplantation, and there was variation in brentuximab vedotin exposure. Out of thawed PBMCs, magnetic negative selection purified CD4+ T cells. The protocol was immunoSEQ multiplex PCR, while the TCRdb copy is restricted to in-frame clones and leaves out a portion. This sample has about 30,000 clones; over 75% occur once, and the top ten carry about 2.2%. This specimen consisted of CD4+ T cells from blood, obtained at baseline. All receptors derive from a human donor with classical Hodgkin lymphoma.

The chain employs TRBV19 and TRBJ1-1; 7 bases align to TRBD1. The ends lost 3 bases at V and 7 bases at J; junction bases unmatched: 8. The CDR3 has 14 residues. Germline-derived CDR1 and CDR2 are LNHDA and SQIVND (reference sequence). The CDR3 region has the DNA TGTGCCAGTAGTATCAAACAGGGGACTGGTGAAGCTTTCTTT. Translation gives CASSIKQGTGEAFF. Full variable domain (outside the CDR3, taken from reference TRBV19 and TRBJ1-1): DGGITQSPKYLFRKEGQNVTLSCEQNLNHDAMYWYRQDPGQGLRLIYYSQIVNDFQKGDIAEGYSVSREKKESFPLTVTSAQKNPTAFYLCASSIKQGTGEAFFGQGTRLTVV.

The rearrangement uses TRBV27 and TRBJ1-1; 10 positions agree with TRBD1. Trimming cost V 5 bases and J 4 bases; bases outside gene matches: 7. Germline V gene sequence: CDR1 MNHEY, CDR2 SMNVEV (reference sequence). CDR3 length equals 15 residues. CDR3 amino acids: CASSTPGTGVTEAFF. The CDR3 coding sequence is TGTGCCAGCAGTACACCGGGGACAGGGGTCACTGAAGCTTTCTTT.